This T cell receptor beta chain originates from a study of blood T cells in healthy people across ages. Remarks on this clonotype: Its matching antigen is unknown.

Findings and caveats of the study: No conclusive comparison of naive versus antigen-experienced cells was possible with unsorted PBMCs.

Per germline, CDR1 DFQATT and CDR2 SNEGSKA (reference sequence). The CDR3 extends over 13 amino acids. Trimming took off 6 bases at V and 2 bases at J, with 11 bases between the two ends. Next came a second PCR, run for about 7 to 12 cycles, which used a sample-barcoded 5' primer along with a J-beta primer mix. Every cDNA was tagged by a template-switch adaptor with 12 random nucleotides. In TCRdb, the 5' RACE reads were re-called with MiXCR into one record per CDR3 protein. Here the sample spans some 900,000 distinct CDR3 sequences, about 48% being singletons. Sequenced material: blood. The genes are TRBV20-1 and TRBJ2-4; D remains ambiguous. The TCR originated in a man aged 25 to 45 in good health. CDR3 protein: CSAALGSKNIQYF. The CDR3 DNA is TGCAGTGCCGCCCTCGGTTCCAAAAACATTCAGTACTTC.